Below are 27 T cell receptor beta chains sequenced from a single sample in a study of blood T cell repertoires in COVID-19. The table came from immunoSEQ multiplex PCR; TCRdb's copy has only in-frame clones and leaves some out. The repertoire holds fewer than 130,000 clones, with roughly 91% as singletons. Input material: peripheral blood. These receptors were collected from a woman between 45 and 60 years old with acute or convalescent COVID-19.

The chain employs TRBV6-1 and TRBJ1-2, with D perhaps TRBD1 (6 bases). V was trimmed by 3 bases and J by 10 bases, leaving 15 bases between them. The germline V gene encodes CDR1 MNHNS and CDR2 SASEGT. The CDR3 is 13 residues long. The CDR3 DNA reads as TGTGCCAGCAGTGAGGAGTCAGGGGCCTACTACACCTTC. It translates to CASSEESGAYYTF.

The sample holds a few counts of this clone. This chain links TRBV27 with TRBJ2-5; D is possibly TRBD1 (5 bases). Germline lookup yields CDR1 MNHEY and CDR2 SMNVEV (reference sequence). This CDR3 has 14 residues. V was shortened by 4 bases and J by 7 bases, with 16 bases between the two germline ends. Written as DNA, the CDR3 is TGTGCCAGCAGTTCCAATAGGGGTTTTGGGACCCAGTACTTC. This encodes CASSSNRGFGTQYF.

The chain links TRBV19 to TRBJ2-1, with TRBD2 matching 10 bases. The germline gives CDR1 LNHDA, CDR2 SQIVND (reference sequence). The CDR3 sequence is 16 residues long. V was pared by 5 bases and J by 5 bases, with 9 bases of the junction left unmatched. CDR3 sequence (DNA): TGTGCCAGTAGTCTTTCAGCGGGAGGGCCCAACAATGAGCAGTTCTTC. It specifies CASSLSAGGPNNEQFF.

With respect to this clone: Different DNA sequences within this sample yield the same CDR3. The chain couples TRBV7-9 to TRBJ1-2, with 11 positions matching TRBD1. CDR3 length: 13 amino acids. The trim removed 4 bases at V and 7 bases at J, leaving 2 bases unmatched. CDR1 is SEHNR, CDR2 FQNEAQ, per germline (reference sequence). The CDR3 sequence is CASSSGTGGGYTF. For the CDR3, the DNA is TGTGCCAGCAGCTCCGGGACAGGGGGTGGCTACACCTTC.

The chain uses TRBV6-2 or TRBV6-3 and TRBJ1-2; D unresolved. The CDR3 is made up of 13 amino acids. V lost 4 bases to trimming and J lost 4 bases, with 10 bases between them. The germline CDR1 and CDR2 sequences are MNHEY and SVGEGT. This chain's CDR3 is CASSSWEIYGYTF. The CDR3 DNA reads TGTGCCAGCAGTTCATGGGAGATCTATGGCTACACCTTC.

The chain carries TRBV19 and TRBJ1-1; TRBD1 might be the D (6 bases). This CDR3 has 15 residues. The V gene lost 9 bases and the J gene lost 4 bases, with 21 bases spanning the gap. Per germline, CDR1 LNHDA and CDR2 SQIVND (reference sequence). The CDR3 loop reads CASSHTGREATEAFF. The CDR3, as DNA: TGTGCCAGCAGTCATACAGGGAGGGAGGCCACTGAAGCTTTCTTT.

V is TRBV7-2 and J is TRBJ2-7; 7 nucleotides line up with TRBD2. The CDR3 length is 12 residues. V gave up 4 bases and J gave up 6 bases; unmatched junction bases: 3. Germline values: CDR1 SGHTA, CDR2 FQGNSA. In DNA, the CDR3 is TGTGCCAGCAGCTGGGAGGGTGTCGAGCAGTACTTC. It translates to CASSWEGVEQYF.

The chain recombines TRBV5-1 with TRBJ2-3, with 8 bases that match TRBD2. Germline loops: CDR1 SGHRS, CDR2 YFSETQ. This CDR3 region has 16 residues. With 4 bases clipped from V and 2 bases from J, the junction kept 9 bases outside the gene matches. In nucleotides, the CDR3 is TGCGCCAGCAGCCCCTTAGGTAGCGGGATCACAGATACGCAGTATTTT. It specifies CASSPLGSGITDTQYF.

This chain joins TRBV9 and TRBJ1-6; TRBD1 aligns across 7 bases. CDR3 length: 14 amino acids. Germline lookup yields CDR1 SGDLS and CDR2 YYNGEE. J lost 9 bases, V lost 3 bases, and 6 bases had no gene match. DNA of the CDR3: TGTGCCAGCAGCGCGCAGACAGGGCTTTCACCCCTCCACTTT. The encoded protein is CASSAQTGLSPLHF.

V usage is TRBV2 and J usage is TRBJ2-2; no definite D call. V lost 6 bases to trimming and J lost 3 bases, with 8 bases between them. CDR1 and CDR2 (germline): SNHLY, FYNNEI. The CDR3 spans 13 residues. The CDR3 reads CASRADHTGELFF. The CDR3 DNA follows: TGTGCCAGCAGGGCTGATCACACCGGGGAGCTGTTTTTT.

The chain combines TRBV18 with TRBJ2-1; no firm D call. The CDR3 consists of 15 residues. The germline V gene encodes CDR1 KGHSH and CDR2 LQKENI. V lost 0 bases to trimming and J lost 6 bases, with 12 bases between them. The CDR3 loop is CASSPPSKVGNEQFF. CDR3 in DNA: TGTGCCAGCTCACCACCTAGCAAGGTCGGCAATGAGCAGTTCTTC.

In DNA form, the CDR3 reads TGTGCCAGCGGGGCGGCGGGAGGGAAAGGTGGGGCCAACGTCCTGACTTTC. This sequence encodes CASGAAGGKGGANVLTF. The chain links TRBV2 to TRBJ2-6; 9 positions agree with TRBD2. The germline gives CDR1 SNHLY, CDR2 FYNNEI. The CDR3 covers 17 residues. After removal of 8 bases from V and 3 bases from J, the junction contained 11 bases not matched to a gene.

This rearrangement joins TRBV11-2 to TRBJ2-2; 9 nucleotides align to TRBD1. The J segment lost 4 bases and the V segment lost 4 bases, leaving 7 bases of the junction unmatched. CDR1 and CDR2 from the germline V gene are SGHAT and FQNNGV. CDR3 length: 16 amino acids. Here the CDR3 reads CASSSTQGASTGELFF. The CDR3 bases are TGTGCCAGCAGCTCCACACAGGGGGCCAGCACCGGGGAGCTGTTTTTT.

The chain has TRBV5-1 and TRBJ2-7, with 7 bases identical to TRBD1. Germline loops: CDR1 SGHRS, CDR2 YFSETQ. After removal of 4 bases from V and 3 bases from J, the junction contained 7 bases not matched to a gene. This CDR3 is built from 14 residues. The CDR3 coding sequence is TGCGCCAGCAGCATCCGGGACAGTGTCTACGAGCAGTACTTC. Translating it yields CASSIRDSVYEQYF.

With respect to this clone: Within the sample, other DNA sequences also encode this same CDR3. The chain uses TRBV27 and TRBJ2-5; D call uncertain. Germline V CDR1 and CDR2: MNHEY, SMNVEV (reference sequence). V dropped 4 bases and J dropped 1 base, with 10 bases sitting between them. The CDR3 loop spans 14 amino acids. The chain's CDR3 is CASSSLAGQETQYF. Written as DNA, the CDR3 is TGTGCCAGCAGTTCCCTTGCAGGCCAAGAGACCCAGTACTTC.

This clone was seen a single time. The rearrangement links TRBV19 to TRBJ2-5; 7 nucleotides align to TRBD1. Per the germline V gene, CDR1 is LNHDA and CDR2 is SQIVND (reference sequence). Trimming cost V 6 bases and J 2 bases; bases outside gene matches: 3. This CDR3 has 13 amino acids. The CDR3 protein is CASSSGQQETQYF. The CDR3 DNA reads TGTGCCAGTAGCTCGGGACAGCAAGAGACCCAGTACTTC.

The chain combines TRBV5-1 with TRBJ2-1, with 8 positions matching TRBD2. V trimming: 0 bases; J trimming: 7 bases; junction bases outside the gene matches: 9. There are 16 residues in the CDR3. Germline V CDR1 and CDR2: SGHRS, YFSETQ. The CDR3 nucleotides read TGCGCCAGCAGCTTGGCCTCGGGAGGGATGAAAAATGAGCAGTTCTTC. Its translation: CASSLASGGMKNEQFF.

With regard to this clone: Distinct nucleotide sequences in the sample also encode this CDR3. The chain carries TRBV6-1 and TRBJ1-5; 7 nucleotides line up with TRBD1. Per the germline V gene, CDR1 is MNHNS and CDR2 is SASEGT. This CDR3 has 14 residues. V trimming: 3 bases; J trimming: 4 bases; junction bases outside the gene matches: 3. The CDR3 nucleotides are TGTGCCAGCAGTGAGGGACAGAGAAATCAGCCCCAGCATTTT. The encoded protein is CASSEGQRNQPQHF.

Comments on this clone: Its ends do not fully match the called genes, so a read error is possible. As DNA, the CDR3 is TGTGCCAGCAGTGTAGGGACTAGCTCCCACGAGCAGTACTTC. Translating gives CASSVGTSSHEQYF. This rearrangement joins TRBV2 to TRBJ2-7; 9 bases agree with TRBD2. This CDR3 comprises 14 residues. Germline V CDR1 and CDR2: SNHLY, FYNNEI. Combining the CDR3 with reference TRBV2 and TRBJ2-7 gives the whole variable domain EPEVTQTPSHQVTQMGQEVILRCVPISNHLYFYWYRQILGQKVEFLVSFYNNEISEKSEIFDDQFSVERPDGSNFTLKIRSTKLEDSAMYFCASSVGTSSHEQYFGPGTRLTVT.

The rearrangement uses TRBV19 and TRBJ2-1, with D possibly being TRBD2 (6 bases). The CDR3 has 13 amino acids. Germline values: CDR1 LNHDA, CDR2 SQIVND (reference sequence). Trimming pared 6 bases from V and 5 bases from J, leaving 11 bases between. The CDR3, as DNA: TGTGCCAGTAGCCAGGGACTTAACAATGAGCAGTTCTTC. It codes for CASSQGLNNEQFF.

The chain has TRBV5-1 and TRBJ2-7; 8 bases are shared with TRBD2. The CDR3 has 19 amino acids. Germline-derived CDR1 and CDR2 are SGHRS and YFSETQ. V gave up 4 bases and J gave up 5 bases; unmatched junction bases: 23. CDR3 residues: CASSPEVGRVAGKFHEQYF. In nucleotides, the CDR3 is TGCGCCAGCAGCCCGGAGGTAGGTAGGGTAGCGGGAAAGTTCCACGAGCAGTACTTC. Using reference TRBV5-1 and TRBJ2-7 for the parts outside the CDR3, the full variable domain is KAGVTQTPRYLIKTRGQQVTLSCSPISGHRSVSWYQQTPGQGLQFLFEYFSETQRNKGNFPGRFSGRQFSNSRSEMNVSTLELGDSALYLCASSPEVGRVAGKFHEQYFGPGTRLTVT.

This clone appeared once. The V and J genes are TRBV19 and TRBJ2-6; 7 bases align to TRBD2. Germline lookup yields CDR1 LNHDA and CDR2 SQIVND (reference sequence). CDR3 length: 18 amino acids. The ends lost 5 bases at V and 0 bases at J; junction bases unmatched: 10. The CDR3, as DNA: TGTGCCAGTAGTGGCCGGGGAGCGGGAAGCTCTGGGGCCAACGTCCTGACTTTC. It yields the protein CASSGRGAGSSGANVLTF.

This chain uses TRBV27 with TRBJ2-7, with D perhaps TRBD1 (8 bases). Germline-derived CDR1 and CDR2 are MNHEY and SMNVEV (reference sequence). Between the trimmed V and J ends, which lost 6 bases and 5 bases, there was a span of 23 bases. The CDR3 runs to 16 residues. DNA of the CDR3: TGTGCCAGCAGCCCTACAAAAACAGGGGGGGCCCACGAGCAGTACTTC. It is translated as CASSPTKTGGAHEQYF.

The chain joins TRBV7-6 to TRBJ2-7; D perhaps matches TRBD2 (6 bases). The germline CDR1 and CDR2 sequences are SGHVS and FNYEAQ. CDR3 length: 15 amino acids. V was pared by 1 base and J by 5 bases, with 15 bases between. CDR3 amino acids: CASSLGGTPSDEQYF. The CDR3 region has the DNA TGTGCCAGCAGCTTAGGCGGGACGCCGAGCGACGAGCAGTACTTC.

This rearrangement joins TRBV5-6 to TRBJ2-1; 8 bases map to TRBD2. Germline V gives CDR1 SGHDT, CDR2 YYEEEE. The junction had 8 bases not matched to a gene; V was cut back by 1 base and J by 14 bases. The CDR3 runs 13 residues. The CDR3 sequence: CASSLQRGPKEFF. CDR3 in DNA: TGTGCCAGCAGCTTGCAGCGGGGGCCCAAGGAGTTCTTC.

Of note for this clone: This sample also contains other DNA sequences that code for the same CDR3. The V and J genes are TRBV19 and TRBJ2-7, with D possibly being TRBD1 (5 bases). The germline V gene has CDR1 LNHDA and CDR2 SQIVND (reference sequence). This CDR3 spans 13 amino acids. V lost 1 base and J 2 bases, leaving 6 bases between the germline ends. The CDR3 nucleotides are TGTGCCAGTAGTATAGCCAGGGCCTACGAGCAGTACTTC. Translating it yields CASSIARAYEQYF.

The chain couples TRBV7-9 to TRBJ2-2; D not certain. V was cut by 3 bases and J by 1 base, with 9 bases left in between. Germline V lookup: CDR1 SEHNR, CDR2 FQNEAQ (reference sequence). The CDR3 is 15 amino acids. The CDR3 DNA follows: TGTGCCAGCAGCTTCCCCAGGCTGAACACCGGGGAGCTGTTTTTT. Protein product: CASSFPRLNTGELFF.